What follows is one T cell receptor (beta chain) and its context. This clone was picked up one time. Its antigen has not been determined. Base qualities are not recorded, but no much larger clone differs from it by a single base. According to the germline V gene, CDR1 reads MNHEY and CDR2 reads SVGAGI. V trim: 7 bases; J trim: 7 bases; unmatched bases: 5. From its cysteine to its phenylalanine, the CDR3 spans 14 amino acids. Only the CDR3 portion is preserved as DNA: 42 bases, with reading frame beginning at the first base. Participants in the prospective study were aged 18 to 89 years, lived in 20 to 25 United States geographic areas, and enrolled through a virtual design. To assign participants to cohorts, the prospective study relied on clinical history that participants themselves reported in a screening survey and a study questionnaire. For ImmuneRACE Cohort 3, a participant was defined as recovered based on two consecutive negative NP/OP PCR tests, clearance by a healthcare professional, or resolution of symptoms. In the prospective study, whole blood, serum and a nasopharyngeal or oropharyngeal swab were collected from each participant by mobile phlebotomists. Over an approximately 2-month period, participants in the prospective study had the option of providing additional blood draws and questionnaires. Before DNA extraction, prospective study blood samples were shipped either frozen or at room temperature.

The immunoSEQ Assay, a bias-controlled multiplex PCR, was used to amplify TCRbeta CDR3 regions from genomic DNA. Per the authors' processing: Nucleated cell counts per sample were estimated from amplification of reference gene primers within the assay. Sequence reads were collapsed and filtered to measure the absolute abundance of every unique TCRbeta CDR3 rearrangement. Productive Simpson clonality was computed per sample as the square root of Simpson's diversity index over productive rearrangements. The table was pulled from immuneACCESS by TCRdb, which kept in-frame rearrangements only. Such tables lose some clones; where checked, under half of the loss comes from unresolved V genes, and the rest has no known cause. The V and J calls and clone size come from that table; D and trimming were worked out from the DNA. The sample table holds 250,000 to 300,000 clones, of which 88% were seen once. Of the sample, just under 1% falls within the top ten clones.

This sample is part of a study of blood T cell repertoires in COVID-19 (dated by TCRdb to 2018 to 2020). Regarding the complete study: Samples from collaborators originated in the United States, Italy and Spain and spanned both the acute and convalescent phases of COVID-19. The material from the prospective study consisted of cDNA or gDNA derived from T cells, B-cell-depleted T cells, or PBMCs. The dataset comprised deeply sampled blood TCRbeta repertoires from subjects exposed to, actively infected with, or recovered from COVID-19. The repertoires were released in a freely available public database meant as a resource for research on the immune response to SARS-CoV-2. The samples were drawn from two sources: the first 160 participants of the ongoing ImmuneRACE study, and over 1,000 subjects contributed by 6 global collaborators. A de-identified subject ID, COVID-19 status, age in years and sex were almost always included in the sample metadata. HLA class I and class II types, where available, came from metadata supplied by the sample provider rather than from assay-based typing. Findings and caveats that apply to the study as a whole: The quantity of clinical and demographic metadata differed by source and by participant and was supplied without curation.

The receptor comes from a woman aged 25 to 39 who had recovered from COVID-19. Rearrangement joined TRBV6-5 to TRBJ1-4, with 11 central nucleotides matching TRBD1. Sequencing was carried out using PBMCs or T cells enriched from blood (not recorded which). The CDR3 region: CASTDRGPGEKLFF. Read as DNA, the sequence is TGTGCCAGCACGGACAGGGGGCCGGGTGAAAAACTGTTTTTT.